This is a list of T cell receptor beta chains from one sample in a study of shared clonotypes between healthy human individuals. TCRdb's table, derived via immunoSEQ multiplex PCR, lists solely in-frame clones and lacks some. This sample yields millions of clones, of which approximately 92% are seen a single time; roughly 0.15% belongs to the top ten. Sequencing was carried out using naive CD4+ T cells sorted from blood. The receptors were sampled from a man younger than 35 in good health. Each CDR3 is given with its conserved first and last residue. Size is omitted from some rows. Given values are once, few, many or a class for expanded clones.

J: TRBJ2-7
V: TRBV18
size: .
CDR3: CASSPPRHSYEQYF

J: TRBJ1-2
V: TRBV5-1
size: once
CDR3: CASSSDGQGAGYTF

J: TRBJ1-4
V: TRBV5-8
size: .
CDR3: CASSFGATNEKLFF

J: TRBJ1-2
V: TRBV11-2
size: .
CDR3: CASSLTGDIGYTF

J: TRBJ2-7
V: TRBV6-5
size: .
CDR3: CASRPGLAGLYEQYF

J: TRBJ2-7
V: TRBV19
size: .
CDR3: CASSIRGGGTGSSYEQYF

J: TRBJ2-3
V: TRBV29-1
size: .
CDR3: CSVTDGTDTQYF

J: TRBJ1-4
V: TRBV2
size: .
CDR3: CASSEGTGGEKLFF

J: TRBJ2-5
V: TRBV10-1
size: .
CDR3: CASSPGLQETQYF

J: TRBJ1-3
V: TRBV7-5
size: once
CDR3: CARSLGRGGNTIYF

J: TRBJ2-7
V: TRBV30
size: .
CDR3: CAWSTASYEQYF

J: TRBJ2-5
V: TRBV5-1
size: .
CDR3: CASSSGQGAEEQYF

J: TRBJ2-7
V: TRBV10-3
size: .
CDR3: CAISEQGPAGEQYF

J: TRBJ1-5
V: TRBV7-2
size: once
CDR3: CASSLAAGQPQHF

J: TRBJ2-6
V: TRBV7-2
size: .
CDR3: CAGGTGPIRGANVLTF

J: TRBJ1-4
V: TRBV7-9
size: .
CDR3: CASSLVNEKLFF

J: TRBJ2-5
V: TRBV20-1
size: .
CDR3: CSARPRETQYF

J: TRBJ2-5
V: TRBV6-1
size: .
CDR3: CASSEAWLQETQYF

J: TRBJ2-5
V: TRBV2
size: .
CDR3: CASSGQVVSETQYF

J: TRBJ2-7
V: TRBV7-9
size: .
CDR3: CASSSGTSRDSYEQYF

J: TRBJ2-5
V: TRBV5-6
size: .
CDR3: CASSRRGFEETQYF

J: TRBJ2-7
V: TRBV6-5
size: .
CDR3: CASAASGSAYEQYF

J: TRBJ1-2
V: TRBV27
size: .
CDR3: CASSQAGGQKFYGYTF

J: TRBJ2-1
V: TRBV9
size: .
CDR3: CASSSGLARPDGPYNEQFF

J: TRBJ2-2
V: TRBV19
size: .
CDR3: CASSRGGLNTGELFF